This T cell receptor beta chain was profiled in a study of blood T cells in healthy people across ages. Primers used in a second PCR of roughly 6 to 12 cycles were a sample-barcoded 5' primer and a J-beta primer mix. TCRdb re-called the 5' RACE reads through MiXCR, storing one row per CDR3 protein. The data contain roughly 570,000 distinct CDR3 sequences, approximately 25% of them singletons. This CDR3 contains 16 residues. The sequenced material came from blood. The chain links TRBV21-1 to TRBJ2-3; TRBD1 is the table's D call and was not checked against the DNA. TRBV21-1 is a known pseudogene. This clonotype was sampled from a woman aged 70-85 years in good health. The CDR3 DNA follows: TGTGCCAGCAGCAAGTTGGAGGGGGGGCCAAAAGATACGCAGTATTTT. Protein: CASSKLEGGPKDTQYF.